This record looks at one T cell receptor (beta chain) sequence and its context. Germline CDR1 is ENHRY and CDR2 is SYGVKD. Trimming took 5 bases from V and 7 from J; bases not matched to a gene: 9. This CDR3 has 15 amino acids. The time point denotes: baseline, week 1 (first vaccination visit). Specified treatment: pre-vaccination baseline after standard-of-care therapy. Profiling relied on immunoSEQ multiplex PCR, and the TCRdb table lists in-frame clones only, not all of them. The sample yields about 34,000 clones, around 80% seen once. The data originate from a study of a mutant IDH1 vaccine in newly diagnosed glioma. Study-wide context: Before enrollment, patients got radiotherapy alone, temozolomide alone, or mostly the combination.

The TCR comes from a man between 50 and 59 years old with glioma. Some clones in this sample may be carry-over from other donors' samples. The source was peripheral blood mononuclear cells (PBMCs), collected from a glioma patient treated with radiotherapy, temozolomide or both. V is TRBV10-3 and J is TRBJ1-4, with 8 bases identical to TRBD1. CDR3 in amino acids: CAISPGGAEGEKLFF. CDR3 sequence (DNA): TGTGCCATCAGTCCAGGGGGCGCAGAGGGTGAAAAACTGTTTTTT.